These 12 T cell receptor beta chains came from one sample sequenced in a study of shared clonotypes between healthy human individuals (dated by TCRdb to about 2020). The protocol used for the library was the immunoSEQ multiplex PCR assay. Sourced from immuneACCESS, this table was stored by TCRdb with only in-frame sequences that have V and J called. A share of the clones is absent; for the studies checked, an unresolved V gene accounts for under half, and the remainder has no known explanation. This sample is represented by about 1.5 million clones; 95% to 99% of them were singletons. Roughly 0.4% of the sample lies in the top ten. The sequencing sample was made of naive CD4+ T cells sorted from blood. Per the publication, the cell subset or site label means: CD45RA+ positively selected. The source is a man aged 25 to 40 in good health.

The V call is TRBV7-6, the J call TRBJ2-7, with D possibly TRBD2 on 6 matching bases. Trimming shortened V by 2 bases and J by 2 bases, and 13 bases separated the two germline ends. Germline V CDR1 and CDR2: SGHVS, FNYEAQ. The CDR3 is made up of 15 amino acids. The CDR3 DNA reads TGTGCCAGCAGCTTAACTAGCTCCGACACCTACGAGCAGTACTTC. It codes for CASSLTSSDTYEQYF.

The chain uses TRBV7-3 and TRBJ2-1, with 7 bases identical to TRBD2. CDR3 size: 16 residues. After removal of 2 bases from V and 6 bases from J, the junction contained 10 bases not matched to a gene. Per the germline V gene, CDR1 is SGHTA and CDR2 is FQGTGA. CDR3 DNA: TGTGCCAGCAGCTTAGCAGGCGGGAGTCCGTCCAATGAGCAGTTCTTC. It translates to CASSLAGGSPSNEQFF.

The chain recombines TRBV5-1 with TRBJ2-2, with 8 nucleotides matching TRBD2. Germline V gene sequence: CDR1 SGHRS, CDR2 YFSETQ. This CDR3 has 17 amino acids. Trimming at V came to 2 bases and at J to 3 bases, leaving 9 bases not matched to a gene. This chain's CDR3 is CASSLGTGTRDTGELFF. The CDR3 DNA sequence: TGCGCCAGCAGCTTAGGCACCGGGACTAGGGACACCGGGGAGCTGTTTTTT. Variable domain in full (rest from reference TRBV5-1 and TRBJ2-2): KAGVTQTPRYLIKTRGQQVTLSCSPISGHRSVSWYQQTPGQGLQFLFEYFSETQRNKGNFPGRFSGRQFSNSRSEMNVSTLELGDSALYLCASSLGTGTRDTGELFFGEGSRLTVL.

This chain links TRBV10-3 with TRBJ2-3; no clear D. This CDR3 is built from 11 residues. The V and J ends lost 9 bases and 8 bases respectively, with 12 bases between them. Germline values: CDR1 ENHRY, CDR2 SYGVKD. For the CDR3, the DNA is TGTGCCATTTGGGCACAGACTACGCAGTATTTT. It specifies CAIWAQTTQYF.

The genes are TRBV27 and TRBJ2-7, with 9 bases aligning to TRBD1. The CDR3 runs to 19 residues. V gave up 1 base and J gave up 5 bases; unmatched junction bases: 18. The germline gives CDR1 MNHEY, CDR2 SMNVEV (reference sequence). In DNA form, the CDR3 reads TGTGCCAGCAGTTTATATTCAGGTTGGCTGACAGGGGGTAGGGACGAGCAGTACTTC. It translates to CASSLYSGWLTGGRDEQYF.

This chain connects TRBV6-5 to TRBJ1-5, with D perhaps matching TRBD1 (5 bases). The CDR3 covers 15 residues. Germline V CDR1 and CDR2: MNHEY, SVGAGI. Trimming left V 10 bases short and J 2 bases short, with 18 bases between. The CDR3 nucleotides read TGTGCCACCAGGGAGAACAGTCTGGGCAATCAGCCCCAGCATTTT. Protein: CATRENSLGNQPQHF.

The chain uses TRBV7-2 and TRBJ1-3, with TRBD1 as a possible D gene (6 bases). From germline, CDR1 is SGHTA and CDR2 FQGNSA. Trimming left V 1 base short and J 10 bases short, with 8 bases between. The CDR3 runs to 12 residues. The CDR3 sequence: CASSLEQGTIYF. CDR3 in DNA: TGTGCCAGCAGCTTAGAGCAGGGGACCATATATTTT.

The chain carries TRBV9 and TRBJ2-7; 9 bases match TRBD2. Germline V gene lookup returns CDR1 SGDLS and CDR2 YYNGEE. The CDR3 consists of 14 residues. The ends lost 5 bases at V and 5 bases at J; junction bases unmatched: 8. In DNA, the CDR3 is TGTGCCAGCAGTTTGGCGGGAGGGGTCCACGAGCAGTACTTC. Translating gives CASSLAGGVHEQYF.

J is TRBJ2-5 and V is TRBV5-1, with D perhaps given as TRBD1 or TRBD2 (5 bases each). V was cut by 2 bases and J by 5 bases, with 16 bases left in between. From germline, CDR1 is SGHRS and CDR2 YFSETQ. The CDR3 is 15 residues long. CDR3 loop: CASSLRLGVRETQYF. The CDR3 coding sequence is TGCGCCAGCAGCTTACGTTTGGGGGTCCGGGAGACCCAGTACTTC.

The chain uses TRBV28 and TRBJ1-2; TRBD1 matches at 9 bases. V gave up 7 bases and J gave up 4 bases; unmatched junction bases: 10. Germline V CDR1 and CDR2: MDHEN, SYDVKM. This CDR3 contains 15 residues. The CDR3 DNA is TGTGCCAGCAACCGGGACAGGGACTTCCGCTATGGCTACACCTTC. This gives the protein CASNRDRDFRYGYTF.

In this sample, this clone turned up once. The V call is TRBV5-4, the J call TRBJ2-5; TRBD1 is a possible D gene (6 bases). Germline V gene data show CDR1 as SGHNT and CDR2 as YYREEE (reference sequence). Trimming removed 2 bases at V and 5 bases at J, with 19 bases between. This CDR3 comprises 16 residues. The CDR3 sequence: CASSLQGTRFGETQYF. Here the CDR3 DNA reads TGTGCCAGCAGCTTACAGGGTACCCGGTTTGGGGAGACCCAGTACTTC. The whole variable domain, filled in from reference TRBV5-4 and TRBJ2-5, reads ETGVTQSPTHLIKTRGQQVTLRCSSQSGHNTVSWYQQALGQGPQFIFQYYREEENGRGNFPPRFSGLQFPNYSSELNVNALELDDSALYLCASSLQGTRFGETQYFGPGTRLLVL.

J is TRBJ2-5 and V is TRBV7-9; no clear D gene. Germline V CDR1 and CDR2: SEHNR, FQNEAQ (reference sequence). Trimming shortened V by 5 bases and J by 4 bases, and 20 bases separated the two germline ends. This CDR3 comprises 16 residues. CDR3 sequence: CASSPITEPGGETQYF. In DNA, the CDR3 is TGTGCCAGCAGCCCGATTACCGAGCCCGGCGGAGAGACCCAGTACTTC.